This T cell receptor (beta chain) was profiled in a study of blood T cell repertoires in COVID-19. Those who participated ranged in age from 18 to 89 years and resided in approximately 23 US areas. This CDR3 is 14 amino acids long. Trimming took 7 bases from V and 5 from J; bases not matched to a gene: 8. Germline V CDR1 and CDR2: ENHRY, SYGVKD. In the authors' workflow: Amplification from reference gene primers served as the basis for estimated nucleated cell counts. Sequencing used immunoSEQ multiplex PCR; TCRdb keeps in-frame clones, though not all of them. That table furnishes V, J and clone size, whereas the DNA furnished D and trimming. The sample carries about 170,000 clones, less than 80% recorded once. This clone was detected once.

The clonotype was recovered from a woman in her seventies in a cohort exposed to, infected with or recovered from COVID-19 (not recorded which). Sequencing was done on a sample of PBMCs or T cells enriched from blood (not recorded which). The J gene is TRBJ1-2, the V gene TRBV10-3; TRBD1 matches at 9 bases. This CDR3 reads CAINSDRGGYGYTF. CDR3 coding DNA: TGTGCCATCAACTCGGACAGGGGAGGATATGGCTACACCTTC.